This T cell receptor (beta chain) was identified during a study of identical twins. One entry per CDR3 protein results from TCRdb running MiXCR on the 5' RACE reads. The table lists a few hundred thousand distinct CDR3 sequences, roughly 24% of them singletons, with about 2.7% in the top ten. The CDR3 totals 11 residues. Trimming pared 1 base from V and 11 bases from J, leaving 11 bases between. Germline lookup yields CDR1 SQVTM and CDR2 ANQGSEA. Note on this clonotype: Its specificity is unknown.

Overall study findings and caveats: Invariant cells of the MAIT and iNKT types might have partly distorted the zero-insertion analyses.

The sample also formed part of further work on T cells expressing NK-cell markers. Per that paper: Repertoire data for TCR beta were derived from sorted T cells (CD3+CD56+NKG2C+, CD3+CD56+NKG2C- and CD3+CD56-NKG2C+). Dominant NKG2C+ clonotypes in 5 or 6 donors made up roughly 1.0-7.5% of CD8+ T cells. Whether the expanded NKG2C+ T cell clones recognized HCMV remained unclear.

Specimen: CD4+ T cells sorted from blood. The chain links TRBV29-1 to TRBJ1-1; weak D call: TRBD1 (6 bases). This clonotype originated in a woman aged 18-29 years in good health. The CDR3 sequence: CSVEVEGGAFF. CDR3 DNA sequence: TGCAGCGTTGAAGTCGAGGGGGGGGCTTTCTTT.